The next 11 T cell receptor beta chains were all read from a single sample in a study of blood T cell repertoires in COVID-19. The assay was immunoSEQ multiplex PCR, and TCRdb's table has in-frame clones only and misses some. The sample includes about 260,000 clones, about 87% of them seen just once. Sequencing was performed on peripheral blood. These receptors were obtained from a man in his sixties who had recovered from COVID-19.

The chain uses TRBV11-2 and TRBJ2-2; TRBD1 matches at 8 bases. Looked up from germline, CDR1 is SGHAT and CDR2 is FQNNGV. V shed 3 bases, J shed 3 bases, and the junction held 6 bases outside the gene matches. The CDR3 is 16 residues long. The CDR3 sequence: CASSFGGQGDTGELFF. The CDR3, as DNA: TGTGCCAGCAGCTTCGGAGGACAGGGCGACACCGGGGAGCTGTTTTTT.

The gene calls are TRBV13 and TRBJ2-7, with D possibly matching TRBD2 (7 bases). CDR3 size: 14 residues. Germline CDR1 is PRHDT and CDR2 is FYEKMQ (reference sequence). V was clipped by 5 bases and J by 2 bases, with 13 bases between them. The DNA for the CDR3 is TGTGCCAGCAGCCCCAACGGGGGGCCCTACGAGCAGTACTTC. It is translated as CASSPNGGPYEQYF.

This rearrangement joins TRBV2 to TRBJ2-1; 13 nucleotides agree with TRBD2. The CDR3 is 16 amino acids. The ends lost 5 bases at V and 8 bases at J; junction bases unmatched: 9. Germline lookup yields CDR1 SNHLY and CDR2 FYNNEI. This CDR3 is CASSRDGLAGVDEQFF. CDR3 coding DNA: TGTGCCAGCAGTCGCGACGGACTAGCGGGGGTCGATGAGCAGTTCTTC.

CDR3 sequence: CASSRTAGLGAGELFF. The CDR3 coding sequence is TGTGCCAGCAGCCGCACGGCGGGACTAGGGGCCGGGGAGCTGTTTTTT. This rearrangement joins TRBV3-1 (or the pseudogene TRBV3-2) to TRBJ2-2; 8 bases are a match to TRBD2. V gave up 4 bases and J gave up 6 bases; unmatched junction bases: 10. Germline V gives CDR1 LGHDT, CDR2 YNNKEL (reference sequence). The CDR3 loop spans 16 amino acids.

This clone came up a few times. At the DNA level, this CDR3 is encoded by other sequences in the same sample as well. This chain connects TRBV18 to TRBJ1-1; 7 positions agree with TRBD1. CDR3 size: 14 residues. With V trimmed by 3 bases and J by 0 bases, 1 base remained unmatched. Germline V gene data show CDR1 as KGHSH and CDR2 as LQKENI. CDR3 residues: CASSPDRLNTEAFF. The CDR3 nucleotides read TGTGCCAGCTCACCGGACAGGCTGAACACTGAAGCTTTCTTT.

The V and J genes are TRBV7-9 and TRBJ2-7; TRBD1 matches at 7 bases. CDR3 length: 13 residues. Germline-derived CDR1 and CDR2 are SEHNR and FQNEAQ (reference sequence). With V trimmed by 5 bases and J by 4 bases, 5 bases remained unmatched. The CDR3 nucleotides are TGTGCCAGCAGCGGTGACAGGGCTTACGAGCAGTACTTC. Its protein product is CASSGDRAYEQYF.

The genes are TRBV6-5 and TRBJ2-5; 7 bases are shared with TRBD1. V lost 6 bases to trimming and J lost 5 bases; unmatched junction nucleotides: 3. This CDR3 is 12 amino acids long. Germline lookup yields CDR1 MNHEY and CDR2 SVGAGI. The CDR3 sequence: CASRRQGETQYF. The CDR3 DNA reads TGTGCCAGCAGGCGACAGGGTGAGACCCAGTACTTC.

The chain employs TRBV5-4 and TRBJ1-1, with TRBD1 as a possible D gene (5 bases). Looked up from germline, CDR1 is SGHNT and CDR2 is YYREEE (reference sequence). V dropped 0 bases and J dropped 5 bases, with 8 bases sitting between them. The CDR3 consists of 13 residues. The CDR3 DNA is TGTGCCAGCAGCTTGGGCAGGGCGACTGAAGCTTTCTTT. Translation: CASSLGRATEAFF.

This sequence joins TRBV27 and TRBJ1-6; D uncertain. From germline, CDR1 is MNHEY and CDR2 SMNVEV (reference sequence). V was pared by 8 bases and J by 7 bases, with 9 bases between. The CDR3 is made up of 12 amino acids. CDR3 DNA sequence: TGTGCCAGCGGACTGGGAAATTCACCCCTCCACTTT. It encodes CASGLGNSPLHF.

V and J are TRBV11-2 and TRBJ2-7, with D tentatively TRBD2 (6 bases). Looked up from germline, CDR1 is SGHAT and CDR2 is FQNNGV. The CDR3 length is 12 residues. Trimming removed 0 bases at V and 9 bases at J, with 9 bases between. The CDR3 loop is CASSLDSGRQYF. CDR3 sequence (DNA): TGTGCCAGCAGCTTAGATAGCGGAAGGCAGTACTTC.

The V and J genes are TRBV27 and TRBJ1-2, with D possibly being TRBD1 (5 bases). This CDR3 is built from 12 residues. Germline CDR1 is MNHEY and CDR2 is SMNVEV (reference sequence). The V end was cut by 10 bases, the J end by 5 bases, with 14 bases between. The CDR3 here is CATRGGVYGYTF. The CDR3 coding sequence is TGTGCCACACGGGGGGGTGTGTATGGCTACACCTTC.